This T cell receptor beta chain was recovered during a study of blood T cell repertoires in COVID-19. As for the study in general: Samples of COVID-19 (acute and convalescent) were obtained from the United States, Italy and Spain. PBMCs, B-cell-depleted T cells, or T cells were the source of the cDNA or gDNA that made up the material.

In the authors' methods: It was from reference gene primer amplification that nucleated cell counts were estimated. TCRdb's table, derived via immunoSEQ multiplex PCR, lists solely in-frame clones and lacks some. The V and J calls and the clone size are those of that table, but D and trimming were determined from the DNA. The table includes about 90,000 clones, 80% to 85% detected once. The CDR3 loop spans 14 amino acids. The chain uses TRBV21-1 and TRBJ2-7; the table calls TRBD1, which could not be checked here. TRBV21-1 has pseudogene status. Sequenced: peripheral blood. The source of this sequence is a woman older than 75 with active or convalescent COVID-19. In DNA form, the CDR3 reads TGTGCCAGCAGCCTCCGGGACAGGGACTACGAGCAGTACTTC. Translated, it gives CASSLRDRDYEQYF.